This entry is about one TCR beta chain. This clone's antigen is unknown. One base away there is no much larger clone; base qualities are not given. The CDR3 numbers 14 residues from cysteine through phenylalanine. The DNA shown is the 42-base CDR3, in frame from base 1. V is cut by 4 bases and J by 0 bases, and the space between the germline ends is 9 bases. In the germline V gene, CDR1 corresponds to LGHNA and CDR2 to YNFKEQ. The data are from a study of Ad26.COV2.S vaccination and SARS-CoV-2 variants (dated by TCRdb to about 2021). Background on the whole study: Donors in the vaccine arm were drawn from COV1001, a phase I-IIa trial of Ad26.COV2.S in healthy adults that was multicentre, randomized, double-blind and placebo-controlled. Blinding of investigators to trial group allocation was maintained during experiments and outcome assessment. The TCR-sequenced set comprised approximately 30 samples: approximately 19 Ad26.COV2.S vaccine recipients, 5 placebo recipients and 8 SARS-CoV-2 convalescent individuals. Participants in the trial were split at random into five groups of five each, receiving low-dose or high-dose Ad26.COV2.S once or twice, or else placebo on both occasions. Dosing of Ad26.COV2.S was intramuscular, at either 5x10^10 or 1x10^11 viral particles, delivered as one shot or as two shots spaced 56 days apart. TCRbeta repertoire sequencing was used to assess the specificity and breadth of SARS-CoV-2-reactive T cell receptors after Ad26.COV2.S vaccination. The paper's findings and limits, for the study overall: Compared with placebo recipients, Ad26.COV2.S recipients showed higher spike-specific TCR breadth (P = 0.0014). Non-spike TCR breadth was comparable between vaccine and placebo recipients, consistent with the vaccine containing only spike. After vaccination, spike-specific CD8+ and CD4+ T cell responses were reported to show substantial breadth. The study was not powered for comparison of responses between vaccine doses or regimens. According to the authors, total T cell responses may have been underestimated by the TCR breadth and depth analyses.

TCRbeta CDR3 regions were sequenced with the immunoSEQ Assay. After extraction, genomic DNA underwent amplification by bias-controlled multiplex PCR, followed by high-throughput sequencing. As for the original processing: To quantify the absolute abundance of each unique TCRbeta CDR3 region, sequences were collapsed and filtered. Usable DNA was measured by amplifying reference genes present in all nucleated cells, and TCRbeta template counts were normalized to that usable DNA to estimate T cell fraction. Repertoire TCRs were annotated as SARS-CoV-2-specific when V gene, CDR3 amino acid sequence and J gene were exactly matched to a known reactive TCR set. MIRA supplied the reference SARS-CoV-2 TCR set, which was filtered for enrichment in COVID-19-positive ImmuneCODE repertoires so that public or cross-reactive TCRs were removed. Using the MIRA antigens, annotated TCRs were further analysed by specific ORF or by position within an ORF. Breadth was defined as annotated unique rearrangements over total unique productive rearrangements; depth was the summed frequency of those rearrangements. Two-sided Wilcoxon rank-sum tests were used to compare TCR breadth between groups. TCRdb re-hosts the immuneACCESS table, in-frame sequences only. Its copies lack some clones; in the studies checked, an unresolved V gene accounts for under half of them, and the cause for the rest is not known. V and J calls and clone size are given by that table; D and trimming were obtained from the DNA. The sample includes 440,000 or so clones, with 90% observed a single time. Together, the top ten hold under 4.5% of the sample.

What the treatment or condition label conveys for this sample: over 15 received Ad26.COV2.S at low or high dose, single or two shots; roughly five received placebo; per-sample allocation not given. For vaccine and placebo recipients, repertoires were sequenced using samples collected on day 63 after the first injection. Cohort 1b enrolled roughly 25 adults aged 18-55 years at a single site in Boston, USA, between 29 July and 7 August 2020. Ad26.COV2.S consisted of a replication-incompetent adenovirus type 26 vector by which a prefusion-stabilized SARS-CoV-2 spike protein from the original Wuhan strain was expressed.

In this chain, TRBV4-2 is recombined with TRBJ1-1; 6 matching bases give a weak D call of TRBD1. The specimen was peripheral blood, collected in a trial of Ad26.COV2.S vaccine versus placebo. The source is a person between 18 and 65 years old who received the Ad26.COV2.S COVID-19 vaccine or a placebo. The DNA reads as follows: TGTGCCAGCAGCCCTGGGGGCTTGAACACTGAAGCTTTCTTT. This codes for CASSPGGLNTEAFF.